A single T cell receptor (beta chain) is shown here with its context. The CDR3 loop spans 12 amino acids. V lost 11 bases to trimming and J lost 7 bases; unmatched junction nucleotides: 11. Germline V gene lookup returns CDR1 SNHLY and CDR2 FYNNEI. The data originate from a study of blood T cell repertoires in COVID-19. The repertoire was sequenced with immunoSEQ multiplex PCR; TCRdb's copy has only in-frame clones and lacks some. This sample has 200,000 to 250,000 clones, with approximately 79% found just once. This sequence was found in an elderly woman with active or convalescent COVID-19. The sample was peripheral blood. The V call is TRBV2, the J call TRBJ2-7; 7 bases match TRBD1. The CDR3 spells CAHGQVWNEQYF. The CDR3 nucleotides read TGTGCCCACGGACAGGTGTGGAATGAGCAGTACTTC.